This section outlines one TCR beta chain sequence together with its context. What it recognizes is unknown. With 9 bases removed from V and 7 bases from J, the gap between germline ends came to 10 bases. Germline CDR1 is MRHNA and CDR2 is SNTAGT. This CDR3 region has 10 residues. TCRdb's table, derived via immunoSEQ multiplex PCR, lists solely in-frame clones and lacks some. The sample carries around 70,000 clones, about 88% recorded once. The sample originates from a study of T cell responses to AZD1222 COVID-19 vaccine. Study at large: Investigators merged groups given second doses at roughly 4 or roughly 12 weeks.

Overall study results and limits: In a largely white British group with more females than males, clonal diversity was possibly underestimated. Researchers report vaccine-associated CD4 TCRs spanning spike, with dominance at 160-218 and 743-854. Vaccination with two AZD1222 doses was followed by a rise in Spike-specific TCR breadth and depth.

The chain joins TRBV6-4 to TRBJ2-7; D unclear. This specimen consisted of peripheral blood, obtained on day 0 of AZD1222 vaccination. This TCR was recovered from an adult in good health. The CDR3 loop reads CARFRREQYF. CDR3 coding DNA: TGTGCCAGATTCCGCCGAGAGCAGTACTTC.